This TCR beta chain was retrieved from a study of T cells after posttransplantation cyclophosphamide. This CDR3 spans 16 amino acids. The trim removed 1 base at V and 10 bases at J, leaving 14 bases unmatched. CDR1 is MNHNS and CDR2 is SASEGT in the germline V gene. A marrow graft followed busulfan-fludarabine conditioning, with cyclophosphamide on days +3 and +4. This table comes from immunoSEQ multiplex PCR, and its TCRdb copy is limited to in-frame clones, with some not included. The sample includes approximately 39,000 clones, about 77% of them seen just once. Sample: CD4+ T cells sorted from blood, taken 1,700 to 2,000 days after a stem cell transplant with posttransplant cyclophosphamide. This sequence joins TRBV6-1 and TRBJ2-5, with 8 bases aligning to TRBD1. The TCR comes from a female patient aged 40 to 50 who received an allogeneic stem cell transplant from a related donor, was CMV-positive, and had no GVHD. Some T cells may possibly be graft donor cells. The CDR3 loop reads CASSEGTGILSRDQYF. CDR3 DNA: TGTGCCAGCAGTGAAGGGACAGGGATATTATCCAGGGACCAGTACTTC.